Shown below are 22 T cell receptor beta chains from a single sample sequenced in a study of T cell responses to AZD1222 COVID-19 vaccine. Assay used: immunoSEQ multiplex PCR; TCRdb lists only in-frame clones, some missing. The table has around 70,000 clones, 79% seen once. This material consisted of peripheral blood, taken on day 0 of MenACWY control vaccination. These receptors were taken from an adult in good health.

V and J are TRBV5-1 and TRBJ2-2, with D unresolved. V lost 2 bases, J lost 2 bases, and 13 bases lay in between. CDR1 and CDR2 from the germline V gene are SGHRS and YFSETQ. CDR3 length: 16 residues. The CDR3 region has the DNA TGCGCCAGCAGCTTCTCGCGAAAGGGTAACACCGGGGAGCTGTTTTTT. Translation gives CASSFSRKGNTGELFF.

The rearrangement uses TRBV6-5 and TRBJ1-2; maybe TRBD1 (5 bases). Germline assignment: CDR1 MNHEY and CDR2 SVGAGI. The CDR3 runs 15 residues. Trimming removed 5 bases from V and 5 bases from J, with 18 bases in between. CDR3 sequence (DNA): TGTGCCAGCAGTCCCCTCCAGATGGGGGGTTATGGCTACACCTTC. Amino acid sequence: CASSPLQMGGYGYTF.

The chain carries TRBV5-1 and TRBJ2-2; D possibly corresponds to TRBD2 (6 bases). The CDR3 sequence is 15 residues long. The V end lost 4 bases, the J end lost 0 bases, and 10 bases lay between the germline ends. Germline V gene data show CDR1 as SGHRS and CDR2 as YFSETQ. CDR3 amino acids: CASSRGLPNTGELFF. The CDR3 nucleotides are TGCGCCAGCAGCAGGGGACTGCCGAACACCGGGGAGCTGTTTTTT.

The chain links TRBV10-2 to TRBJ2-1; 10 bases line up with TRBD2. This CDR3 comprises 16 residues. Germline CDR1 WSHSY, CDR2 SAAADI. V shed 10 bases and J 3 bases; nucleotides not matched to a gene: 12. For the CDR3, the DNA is TGCGCCACCTTTCCGGGACTAGCGACCTTCTACAATGAGCAGTTCTTC. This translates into CATFPGLATFYNEQFF.

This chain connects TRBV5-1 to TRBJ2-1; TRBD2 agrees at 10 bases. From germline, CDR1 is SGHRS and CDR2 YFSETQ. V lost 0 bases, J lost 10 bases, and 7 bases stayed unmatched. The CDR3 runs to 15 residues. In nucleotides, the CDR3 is TGCGCCAGCAGCTTGGCTAGCGGGAGTTTCGGGGAGCAGTTCTTC. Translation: CASSLASGSFGEQFF.

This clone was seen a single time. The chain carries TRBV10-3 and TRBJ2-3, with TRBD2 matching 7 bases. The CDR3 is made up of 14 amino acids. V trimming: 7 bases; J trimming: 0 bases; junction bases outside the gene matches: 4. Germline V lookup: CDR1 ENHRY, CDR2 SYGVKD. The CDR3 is CAIKASGSTDTQYF. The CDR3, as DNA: TGTGCCATCAAGGCTAGCGGAAGCACAGATACGCAGTATTTT.

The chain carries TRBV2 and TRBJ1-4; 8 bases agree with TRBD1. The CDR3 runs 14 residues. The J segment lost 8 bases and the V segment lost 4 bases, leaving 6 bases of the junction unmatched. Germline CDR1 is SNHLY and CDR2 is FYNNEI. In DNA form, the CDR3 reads TGTGCCAGCAGTGGGACAGGGTACGACGAAAAACTGTTTTTT. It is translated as CASSGTGYDEKLFF. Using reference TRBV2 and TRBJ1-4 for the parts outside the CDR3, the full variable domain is EPEVTQTPSHQVTQMGQEVILRCVPISNHLYFYWYRQILGQKVEFLVSFYNNEISEKSEIFDDQFSVERPDGSNFTLKIRSTKLEDSAMYFCASSGTGYDEKLFFGSGTQLSVL.

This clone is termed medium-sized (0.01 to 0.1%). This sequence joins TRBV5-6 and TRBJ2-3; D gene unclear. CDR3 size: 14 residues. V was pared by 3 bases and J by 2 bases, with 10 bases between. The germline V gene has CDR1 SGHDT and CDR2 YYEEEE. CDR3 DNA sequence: TGTGCCAGCAGCTCCTACCGCTCCACAGATACGCAGTATTTT. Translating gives CASSSYRSTDTQYF.

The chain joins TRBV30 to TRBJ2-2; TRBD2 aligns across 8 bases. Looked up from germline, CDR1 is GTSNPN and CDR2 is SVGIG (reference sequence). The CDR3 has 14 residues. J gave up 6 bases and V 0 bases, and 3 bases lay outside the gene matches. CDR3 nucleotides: TGTGCCTGGAGTGTACTAGCGGTTGCCGGGGAGCTGTTTTTT. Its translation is CAWSVLAVAGELFF.

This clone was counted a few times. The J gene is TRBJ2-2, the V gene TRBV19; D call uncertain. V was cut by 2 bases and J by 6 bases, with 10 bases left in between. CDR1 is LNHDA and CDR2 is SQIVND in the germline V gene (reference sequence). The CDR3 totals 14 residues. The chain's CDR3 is CASSISGSAGELFF. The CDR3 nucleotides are TGTGCCAGTAGTATATCCGGGTCGGCCGGGGAGCTGTTTTTT.

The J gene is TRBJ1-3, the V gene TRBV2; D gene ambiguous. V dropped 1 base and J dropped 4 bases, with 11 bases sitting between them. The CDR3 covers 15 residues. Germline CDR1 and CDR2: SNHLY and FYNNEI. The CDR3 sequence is CASSEGVVDGNTIYF. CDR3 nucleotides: TGTGCCAGCAGTGAAGGAGTGGTAGACGGAAACACCATATATTTT.

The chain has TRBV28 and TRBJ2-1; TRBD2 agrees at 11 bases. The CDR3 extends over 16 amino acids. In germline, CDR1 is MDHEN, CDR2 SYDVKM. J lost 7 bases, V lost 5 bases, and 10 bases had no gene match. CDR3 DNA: TGTGCCAGCAGTCTCACAACTAGCGGGAGTAATAATGAGCAGTTCTTC. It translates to CASSLTTSGSNNEQFF.

DNA of the CDR3: TGTGCCACCTTCAGCCCGGCCAAAAACATTCAGTACTTC. It yields the protein CATFSPAKNIQYF. The chain combines TRBV28 with TRBJ2-4; D gene unclear. Per germline, CDR1 MDHEN and CDR2 SYDVKM. The CDR3 has 13 residues. Deletions cut 10 bases from V and 1 base from J, with 11 bases between.

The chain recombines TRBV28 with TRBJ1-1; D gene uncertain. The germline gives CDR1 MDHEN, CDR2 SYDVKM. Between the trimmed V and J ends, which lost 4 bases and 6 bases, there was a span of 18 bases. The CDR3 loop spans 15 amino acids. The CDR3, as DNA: TGTGCCAGCAGTTCTCCTGAGGGCGGGAGGCCTGAAGCTTTCTTT. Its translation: CASSSPEGGRPEAFF. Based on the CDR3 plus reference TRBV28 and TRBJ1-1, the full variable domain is DVKVTQSSRYLVKRTGEKVFLECVQDMDHENMFWYRQDPGLGLRLIYFSYDVKMKEKGDIPEGYSVSREKKERFSLILESASTNQTSMYLCASSSPEGGRPEAFFGQGTRLTVV.

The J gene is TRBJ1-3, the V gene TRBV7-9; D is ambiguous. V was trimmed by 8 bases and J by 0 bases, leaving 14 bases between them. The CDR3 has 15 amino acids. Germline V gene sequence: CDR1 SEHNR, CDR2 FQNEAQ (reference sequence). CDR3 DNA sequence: TGTGCCAGCGCCCCGACGCCCGACTCTGGAAACACCATATATTTT. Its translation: CASAPTPDSGNTIYF.

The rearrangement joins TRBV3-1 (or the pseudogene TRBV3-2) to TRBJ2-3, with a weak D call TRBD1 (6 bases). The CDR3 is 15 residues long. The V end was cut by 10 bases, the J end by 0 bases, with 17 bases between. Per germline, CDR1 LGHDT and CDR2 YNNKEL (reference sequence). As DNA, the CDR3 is TGTGCCACAGGGGCGCAGTCCACTAGCACAGATACGCAGTATTTT. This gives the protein CATGAQSTSTDTQYF.

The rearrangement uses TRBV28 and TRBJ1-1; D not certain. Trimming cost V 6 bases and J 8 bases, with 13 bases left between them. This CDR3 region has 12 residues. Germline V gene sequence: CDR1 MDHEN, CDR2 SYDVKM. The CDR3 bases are TGTGCCAGCAGAGTACAAAACCGAGAAGCTTTCTTT. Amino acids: CASRVQNREAFF.

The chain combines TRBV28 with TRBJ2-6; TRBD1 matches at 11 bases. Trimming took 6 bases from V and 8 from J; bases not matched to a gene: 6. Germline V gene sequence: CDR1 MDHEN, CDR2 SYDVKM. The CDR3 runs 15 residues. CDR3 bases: TGTGCCAGCAGCATCGGACAGGGGGCGACCAACGTCCTGACTTTC. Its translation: CASSIGQGATNVLTF.

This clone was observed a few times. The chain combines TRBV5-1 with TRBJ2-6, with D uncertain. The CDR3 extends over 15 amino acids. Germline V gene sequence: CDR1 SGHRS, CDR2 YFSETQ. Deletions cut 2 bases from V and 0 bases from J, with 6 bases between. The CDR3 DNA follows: TGCGCCAGCAGCTTCCCCATCTCTGGGGCCAACGTCCTGACTTTC. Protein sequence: CASSFPISGANVLTF.

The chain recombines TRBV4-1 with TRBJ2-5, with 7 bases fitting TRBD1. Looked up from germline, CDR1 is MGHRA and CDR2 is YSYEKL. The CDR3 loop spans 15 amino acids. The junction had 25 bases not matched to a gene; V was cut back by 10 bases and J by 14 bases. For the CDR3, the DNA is TGCGCCACAAAAGGGGGCCCCTGGGGGAATTGTTGGCGCTACTTC. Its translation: CATKGGPWGNCWRYF.

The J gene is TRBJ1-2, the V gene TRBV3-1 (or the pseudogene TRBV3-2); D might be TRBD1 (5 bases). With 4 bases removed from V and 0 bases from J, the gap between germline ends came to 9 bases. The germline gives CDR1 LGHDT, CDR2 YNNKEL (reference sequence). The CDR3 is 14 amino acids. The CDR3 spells CASSLGTSNYGYTF. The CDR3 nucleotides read TGTGCCAGCAGCCTCGGGACTTCTAACTATGGCTACACCTTC.

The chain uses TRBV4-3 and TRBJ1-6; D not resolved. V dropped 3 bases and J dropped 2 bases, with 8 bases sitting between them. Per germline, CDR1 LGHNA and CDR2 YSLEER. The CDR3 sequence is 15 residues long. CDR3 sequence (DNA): TGCGCCAGCAGCCACTCGACAACCTATAATTCACCCCTCCACTTT. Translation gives CASSHSTTYNSPLHF.